These 24 T cell receptor beta chains were all obtained from the same sample, sequenced in a study of response to subunit inactivated influenza vaccine. In TCRdb, the RT-PCR reads were re-called with MiXCR into one record per CDR3 protein. Among fewer than 800,000 distinct CDR3 sequences listed, 15% to 17% were seen once. Sequences were derived from PBMCs from blood, sampled roughly 13 days after vaccination. The origin of the receptors is a man over 45 who received an inactivated influenza vaccine.

The chain uses TRBV7-8 and TRBJ1-1; TRBD1 matches at 11 bases. CDR1 SGHVS and CDR2 FQNEAQ come from the germline V gene. The CDR3 runs to 19 residues. Unmatched junction bases numbered 23, after V lost 4 bases and J lost 10 bases. CDR3: CASSSIDRSGQGDKVLAFF. CDR3 DNA sequence: TGTGCCAGCAGCTCAATAGACAGATCGGGACAGGGGGACAAGGTTCTAGCTTTCTTT.

This clonotype was found a few times. V is TRBV25-1 and J is TRBJ2-7; 11 nucleotides agree with TRBD2. This CDR3 comprises 13 residues. Germline V gene lookup returns CDR1 MGHDK and CDR2 SYGVNS. Trimming cost V 7 bases and J 6 bases; bases outside gene matches: 5. The CDR3 region has the DNA TGTGCCAGCATGAGTACTAGCGGGAGCGAGCAGTACTTC. It codes for CASMSTSGSEQYF.

CDR3: CASRSPSLEQYF. In DNA, the CDR3 is TGCGCCAGCAGGTCTCCATCCCTCGAGCAGTACTTC. The V gene is TRBV10-2, the J gene TRBJ2-7, with unresolved D. CDR3 length equals 12 residues. Germline assignment: CDR1 WSHSY and CDR2 SAAADI. The V end was cut by 6 bases, the J end by 6 bases, with 12 bases between.

This clonotype was observed a single time. The chain couples TRBV29-1 to TRBJ1-1; TRBD1 matches at 7 bases. V lost 6 bases to trimming and J lost 0 bases; unmatched junction nucleotides: 16. The CDR3 length is 17 residues. Germline CDR1 SQVTM, CDR2 ANQGSEA. CDR3: CSVSGTENHFMNTEAFF. CDR3 DNA: TGCAGCGTATCCGGGACAGAGAATCATTTCATGAACACTGAAGCTTTCTTT.

The chain employs TRBV7-3 and TRBJ2-1, with TRBD2 matching over 7 bases. CDR3 size: 14 residues. With V trimmed by 6 bases and J by 6 bases, 8 bases remained unmatched. Germline values: CDR1 SGHTA, CDR2 FQGTGA. The CDR3 nucleotides read TGTGCCAGCAGTCGACTAGCCCTGGGCAATGAGCAGTTCTTC. Its translation is CASSRLALGNEQFF.

This clonotype was detected only once. The rearrangement uses TRBV20-1 and TRBJ2-3, with D unclear. Trimming stripped 4 bases from V and 6 bases from J, with 8 bases between. The CDR3 totals 11 residues. Germline V CDR1 and CDR2: DFQATT, SNEGSKA (reference sequence). The CDR3 nucleotides read TGCAGTGCTACCAATTTGGATACGCAGTATTTT. Translated, it gives CSATNLDTQYF.

The chain carries TRBV20-1 and TRBJ1-2; weak D call: TRBD1 (6 bases). Deletions cut 3 bases from V and 4 bases from J, with 27 bases between. Germline V CDR1 and CDR2: DFQATT, SNEGSKA (reference sequence). The CDR3 length is 18 residues. In DNA, the CDR3 is TGCAGTGCTAGCTACACCCCTTCCCGGGGGGCGAGCCCCTATGGCTACACCTTC. Protein: CSASYTPSRGASPYGYTF.

The sample holds a few counts of this clonotype. V is TRBV11-2 and J is TRBJ2-6; D is uncertain. The CDR3 covers 18 residues. Germline V gene sequence: CDR1 SGHAT, CDR2 FQNNGV. Trimming left V 3 bases short and J 5 bases short, with 20 bases between. This CDR3 reads CASSFMAKSALRANVLTF. For the CDR3, the DNA is TGTGCCAGCAGCTTCATGGCGAAATCGGCACTCCGGGCCAACGTCCTGACTTTC.

This clonotype was detected only a few times. CDR3 residues: CASRPTGPYGYTF. The CDR3, as DNA: TGTGCCAGCAGACCAACGGGCCCCTATGGCTACACCTTC. V is TRBV2 and J is TRBJ1-2, with no clear D. Looked up from germline, CDR1 is SNHLY and CDR2 is FYNNEI. V lost 6 bases, J lost 4 bases, and 12 bases lay in between. The CDR3 loop spans 13 amino acids.

The chain is built from TRBV5-1 and TRBJ2-2; D might be TRBD1 (6 bases). The CDR3 consists of 14 residues. Germline values: CDR1 SGHRS, CDR2 YFSETQ. The CDR3 region is CATGPGPNTGELFF. CDR3 in DNA: TGCGCAACAGGGCCAGGACCGAACACCGGGGAGCTGTTTTTT.

V and J are TRBV9 and TRBJ2-1; 15 nucleotides agree with TRBD2. Trimming at V came to 4 bases and at J to 8 bases, leaving 10 bases not matched to a gene. Germline V gene data show CDR1 as SGDLS and CDR2 as YYNGEE. The CDR3 consists of 17 residues. The CDR3 loop reads CASSPSGGLAGGYEQFF. DNA of the CDR3: TGTGCCAGCAGCCCCTCGGGGGGACTAGCGGGGGGTTATGAGCAGTTCTTC.

This clonotype has only a few counts. The chain has TRBV18 and TRBJ2-5, with TRBD1 identical over 10 bases. V gave up 3 bases and J gave up 5 bases; unmatched junction bases: 6. Germline V gives CDR1 KGHSH, CDR2 LQKENI. The CDR3 has 15 amino acids. CDR3 in amino acids: CASSPIPGQGETQYF. CDR3 coding DNA: TGTGCCAGCTCACCTATCCCGGGACAGGGGGAGACCCAGTACTTC.

The chain is built from TRBV7-2 and TRBJ2-3, with D perhaps given as TRBD1 or TRBD2 (6 bases each). Trimming removed 5 bases at V and 5 bases at J, with 14 bases between. CDR1 is SGHTA, CDR2 FQGNSA, per germline. The CDR3 spans 14 residues. CDR3 protein: CASSPMGGLDTQYF. The CDR3 DNA reads TGTGCCAGCAGCCCCATGGGGGGCCTAGATACGCAGTATTTT.

This clonotype was seen more than once but under ten times. This chain joins TRBV6-5 and TRBJ2-1, with TRBD2 matching 9 bases. The CDR3 loop spans 16 amino acids. The germline V gene has CDR1 MNHEY and CDR2 SVGAGI. V was pared by 0 bases and J by 6 bases, with 6 bases of the junction left unmatched. The CDR3 nucleotides are TGTGCCAGCAGTTACTCTACGAGCGGGGGGTTCAATGAGCAGTTCTTC. Translated, it gives CASSYSTSGGFNEQFF.

This clonotype was counted a few times. The rearrangement links TRBV4-2 to TRBJ2-1; 9 nucleotides agree with TRBD1. Germline-derived CDR1 and CDR2 are LGHNA and YNFKEQ. The CDR3 covers 15 residues. J lost 5 bases, V lost 1 base, and 3 bases had no gene match. The CDR3 bases are TGTGCCAGCAGCCAAGGGGACAGGGCCGACAATGAGCAGTTCTTC. Translated, it gives CASSQGDRADNEQFF.

The V and J genes are TRBV5-1 and TRBJ2-7, with TRBD1 matching 7 bases. Germline CDR1 SGHRS, CDR2 YFSETQ. The CDR3 consists of 14 residues. J lost 0 bases, V lost 2 bases, and 2 bases had no gene match. The DNA for the CDR3 is TGCGCCAGCAGCTTACACAGGGGCTCCTACGAGCAGTACTTC. Amino acids: CASSLHRGSYEQYF.

V and J are TRBV5-6 and TRBJ2-3; 9 bases fit TRBD2. Germline assignment: CDR1 SGHDT and CDR2 YYEEEE. Losses at the gene ends were 0 bases for V and 5 bases for J; bases not matched to a gene: 10. This CDR3 comprises 17 residues. The CDR3 protein is CASSLEVSGSFGDTQYF. Here the CDR3 DNA reads TGTGCCAGCAGCTTGGAGGTTAGCGGGAGCTTTGGAGATACGCAGTATTTT.

V is TRBV4-2 and J is TRBJ2-3; D ambiguous. Looked up from germline, CDR1 is LGHNA and CDR2 is YNFKEQ. CDR3 length equals 13 residues. V gave up 0 bases and J gave up 4 bases, with 5 bases separating them. The CDR3 bases are TGTGCCAGCAGCCAAGATTATGCAGATACGCAGTATTTT. Protein sequence: CASSQDYADTQYF.

The chain carries TRBV21-1 and TRBJ2-3; no DNA check was done on the table's D call, TRBD2. TRBV21-1 is assigned pseudogene status. The CDR3 consists of 18 residues. The CDR3: CASSKFIGSGGATDTQYF. The CDR3 DNA is TGTGCCAGCAGCAAGTTCATCGGGAGCGGGGGGGCCACAGATACGCAGTATTTT.

This clonotype was detected only a few times. The V call is TRBV12-3 or TRBV12-4, the J call TRBJ2-7, with TRBD1 as a possible D gene (5 bases). V lost 5 bases, J lost 4 bases, and 18 bases lay in between. The CDR3 is made up of 15 amino acids. This CDR3 is CASSPRVPQGYEQYF. The CDR3 bases are TGTGCCAGCAGTCCCAGGGTACCTCAGGGATACGAGCAGTACTTC.

The genes are TRBV12-3 or TRBV12-4 and TRBJ2-2; no definite D call. CDR3 size: 14 residues. Trimming took 8 bases from V and 4 from J, leaving 14 bases between them. CDR3 residues: CASSAVGPTGELFF. Written as DNA, the CDR3 is TGTGCCAGCTCCGCGGTCGGACCCACCGGGGAGCTGTTTTTT.

This chain links TRBV18 with TRBJ2-1, with 11 bases matching TRBD2. The CDR3 length is 16 residues. Trimming at V came to 3 bases and at J to 6 bases, leaving 7 bases not matched to a gene. CDR1 and CDR2 from the germline V gene are KGHSH and LQKENI. As DNA, the CDR3 is TGTGCCAGCTCACCGCAACTAGCGGGGGTCATCAATGAGCAGTTCTTC. The encoded protein is CASSPQLAGVINEQFF.

The chain employs TRBV5-5 and TRBJ2-7; TRBD1 aligns across 8 bases. This CDR3 region has 15 residues. The V gene's germline CDR1 is SGHKS and CDR2 YYEKEE (reference sequence). With 0 bases clipped from V and 3 bases from J, the junction kept 5 bases outside the gene matches. The CDR3 is CASSLELGQVYEQYF. CDR3 sequence (DNA): TGTGCCAGCAGCTTGGAATTGGGACAGGTCTACGAGCAGTACTTC.

The rearrangement joins TRBV20-1 to TRBJ2-3; 9 bases are a match to TRBD1. CDR3 length: 15 residues. Germline CDR1 is DFQATT and CDR2 is SNEGSKA (reference sequence). J was trimmed by 3 bases and V by 3 bases; bases with no gene match: 7. This CDR3 is CSASNRGRITDTQYF. In nucleotides, the CDR3 is TGCAGTGCTAGTAACAGGGGGCGTATAACAGATACGCAGTATTTT.